This T cell receptor (beta chain) is from a study of blood T cell repertoires in COVID-19. Study-wide context: From the United States, Italy and Spain came samples of acute and convalescent COVID-19. In each case, the material was cDNA or gDNA derived from T cells, B-cell-depleted T cells, or PBMCs.

As originally analysed: Estimation of nucleated cell counts relied on the amplification of reference gene primers. Produced via immunoSEQ multiplex PCR; TCRdb's table is partial and in-frame only. V and J calls and clone size are copied from that table; D and trimming were computed from the DNA. There are about 150,000 clones in the sample; over 60% occur only once, and roughly 3.7% lies in the top ten. Germline trimming cut 5 bases from V and 0 bases from J; bases unmatched to any gene: 10. The CDR3 totals 18 residues. In germline, CDR1 is PRHDT, CDR2 FYEKMQ (reference sequence). V usage is TRBV13 and J usage is TRBJ2-3, with 11 bases identical to TRBD2. This TCR was recovered from an elderly woman with acute or convalescent COVID-19. Sample: peripheral blood. The CDR3 DNA reads as TGTGCCAGCAGCCTCGGGACTAGCGGAGTCGATAGCACAGATACGCAGTATTTT. It specifies CASSLGTSGVDSTDTQYF.